The 2 T cell receptor beta chains given below trace back to one sample, sequenced in a study of blood T cell repertoires in COVID-19. Sequenced by immunoSEQ multiplex PCR; TCRdb stores in-frame clones only, minus some. The sample records 250,000 to 350,000 clones, around 90% being singletons. Input material: PBMCs or T cells enriched from blood (not recorded which). Source of these receptors: a woman aged 18-35 years who had recovered from COVID-19.

The chain employs TRBV28 and TRBJ2-1; TRBD1 might be the D (7 bases). This CDR3 is built from 15 residues. V was cut by 3 bases and J by 7 bases, with 16 bases left in between. CDR1 is MDHEN and CDR2 is SYDVKM in the germline V gene. CDR3 loop: CASSFGGGRTNEQFF. CDR3 nucleotides: TGTGCCAGCAGTTTTGGAGGGGGCAGGACGAATGAGCAGTTCTTC.

The rearrangement joins TRBV11-1 to TRBJ2-7; D uncertain. Germline V CDR1 and CDR2: SGHAT, FQDESV (reference sequence). The CDR3 is 13 residues long. The germline V and J ends were trimmed by 2 bases and 4 bases, with 9 bases remaining between them. In nucleotides, the CDR3 is TGTGCCAGCAGCTTAAGTAGTTTTTACGAGCAGTACTTC. Protein sequence: CASSLSSFYEQYF.